This section outlines one T cell receptor (beta chain) sequence together with its context. Germline lookup yields CDR1 GTSNPN and CDR2 SVGIG (reference sequence). J lost 5 bases, V lost 0 bases, and 1 base had no gene match. This CDR3 region has 12 residues. This specimen belongs to a study of T cell changes during pregnancy in multiple sclerosis. TCRdb's table, derived via immunoSEQ multiplex PCR, lists solely in-frame clones and lacks some. Among 35,000 to 40,000 clones listed, 88% were seen once. This specimen consisted of CD4+ T cells from peripheral blood mononuclear cells, obtained before pregnancy. The chain links TRBV30 to TRBJ2-7; TRBD1 matches at 7 bases. The clonotype comes from a female donor with multiple sclerosis, enrolled in a pregnancy study. This CDR3 reads CAWSVQGHEQYF. The CDR3 DNA follows: TGTGCCTGGAGTGTACAGGGGCACGAGCAGTACTTC.